The 13 T cell receptor beta chains in this list originate from one sample, sequenced in a study of blood T cell repertoires in COVID-19. TCRdb's table, derived via immunoSEQ multiplex PCR, lists solely in-frame clones and lacks some. The sample has 250,000 to 300,000 clones, 90% seen once; the top ten hold about 2.1%. The source material was peripheral blood. The receptors here all came from a woman in her sixties with COVID-19, enrolled during active disease.

This sequence joins TRBV5-1 and TRBJ2-7; 9 bases map to TRBD1. With 0 bases clipped from V and 3 bases from J, the junction kept 1 base outside the gene matches. The CDR3 runs 14 residues. Germline CDR1 SGHRS, CDR2 YFSETQ. CDR3 amino acids: CASSLGGQGYEQYF. Here the CDR3 DNA reads TGCGCCAGCAGCTTGGGGGGACAGGGCTACGAGCAGTACTTC.

The V gene is TRBV6-5, the J gene TRBJ2-3, with D perhaps matching TRBD1 (5 bases). Germline CDR1 MNHEY, CDR2 SVGAGI. The CDR3 length is 15 residues. Trimming took off 6 bases at V and 4 bases at J, with 17 bases between the two ends. The CDR3 loop reads CASRIGHLTSDTQYF. The CDR3 DNA reads TGTGCCAGCAGAATTGGACACCTTACCTCAGATACGCAGTATTTT.

The chain employs TRBV18 and TRBJ1-2, with D hard to call. The CDR3 covers 14 residues. Trimming took off 4 bases at V and 4 bases at J, with 13 bases between the two ends. From germline, CDR1 is KGHSH and CDR2 LQKENI. The CDR3 sequence is CASSQPQDLYGYTF. The DNA of the CDR3 is TGTGCCAGCTCACAACCTCAGGATCTCTATGGCTACACCTTC.

V and J are TRBV3-1 (or the pseudogene TRBV3-2) and TRBJ2-2; D perhaps matches TRBD2 (5 bases). Germline values: CDR1 LGHDT, CDR2 YNNKEL (reference sequence). There are 16 residues in the CDR3. The V end was cut by 1 base, the J end by 1 base, with 10 bases between. CDR3 in amino acids: CASSQVSGRNTGELFF. The DNA of the CDR3 is TGTGCCAGCAGCCAAGTGAGCGGAAGGAACACCGGGGAGCTGTTTTTT.

This chain connects TRBV15 to TRBJ2-7; 11 bases align to TRBD2. This CDR3 comprises 15 residues. With 5 bases clipped from V and 2 bases from J, the junction kept 5 bases outside the gene matches. Germline V CDR1 and CDR2: LNHNV, YYDKDF (reference sequence). In DNA, the CDR3 is TGTGCCACCAGCCGGGGACTAGCGGAAACCTACGAGCAGTACTTC. Residues: CATSRGLAETYEQYF.

This sequence joins TRBV4-2 and TRBJ1-3; the D gene is possibly TRBD1 (6 bases). The CDR3 sequence is 16 residues long. Deletions cut 1 base from V and 4 bases from J, with 14 bases between. Germline V gives CDR1 LGHNA, CDR2 YNFKEQ. CDR3 amino acids: CASSQGIGGKGNTIYF. The CDR3 region has the DNA TGTGCCAGCAGCCAAGGAATAGGGGGTAAAGGAAACACCATATATTTT.

The rearrangement joins TRBV7-8 to TRBJ1-1, with TRBD1 matching over 8 bases. The V gene end was trimmed by 6 bases and the J gene end by 7 bases; junction bases not matched to a gene: 10. The length of the CDR3 is 14 residues. CDR1 is SGHVS, CDR2 FQNEAQ, per germline. The CDR3 here is CASSPPGQEIEAFF. DNA of the CDR3: TGTGCCAGCAGTCCTCCGGGACAGGAGATTGAAGCTTTCTTT.

This chain connects TRBV6-2 or TRBV6-3 to TRBJ1-1; D possibly corresponds to TRBD1 (6 bases). From germline, CDR1 is MNHEY and CDR2 SVGEGT. With 2 bases removed from V and 4 bases from J, the gap between germline ends came to 11 bases. The CDR3 has 14 residues. CDR3 region: CASSYPGVRTEAFF. The CDR3 DNA is TGTGCCAGCAGTTACCCAGGGGTGCGCACTGAAGCTTTCTTT.

V gene TRBV11-3 combines with J gene TRBJ2-2; D gene unclear. The V end lost 3 bases, the J end lost 1 base, and 9 bases lay between the germline ends. Germline V gives CDR1 SGHNT, CDR2 YENEEA. The CDR3 totals 15 residues. CDR3 amino acids: CASSFATGNTGELFF. CDR3 bases: TGTGCCAGCAGCTTCGCAACGGGGAACACCGGGGAGCTGTTTTTT.

V gene TRBV14 combines with J gene TRBJ1-1, with D perhaps TRBD1 (5 bases). This CDR3 spans 13 amino acids. The V gene's germline CDR1 is SGHDN and CDR2 FVKESK. Trimming removed 8 bases from V and 1 base from J, with 11 bases in between. CDR3 in amino acids: CASRSQGNTEAFF. CDR3 nucleotides: TGTGCCAGCCGTTCTCAGGGGAACACTGAAGCTTTCTTT.

The rearrangement links TRBV19 to TRBJ1-4, with TRBD1 identical over 7 bases. There are 15 residues in the CDR3. The germline CDR1 and CDR2 sequences are LNHDA and SQIVND (reference sequence). With 6 bases clipped from V and 1 base from J, the junction kept 5 bases outside the gene matches. The CDR3, as DNA: TGTGCCAGTAGGGCCCGACAGGGAACTAATGAAAAACTGTTTTTT. Translation gives CASRARQGTNEKLFF.

This chain uses TRBV6-2 or TRBV6-3 with TRBJ1-5; D might be TRBD1 (6 bases). The germline V and J ends were trimmed by 4 bases and 6 bases, with 13 bases remaining between them. From germline, CDR1 is MNHEY and CDR2 SVGEGT. This CDR3 comprises 14 residues. The CDR3 here is CASSWPGVSQPQHF. CDR3 bases: TGTGCCAGCAGTTGGCCAGGGGTTTCTCAGCCCCAGCATTTT.

The rearrangement links TRBV29-1 to TRBJ1-1, with D hard to call. The germline V gene has CDR1 SQVTM and CDR2 ANQGSEA. Trimming stripped 0 bases from V and 1 base from J, with 6 bases between. The CDR3 consists of 13 residues. The CDR3 sequence: CSVEDGGNTEAFF. The DNA for the CDR3 is TGCAGCGTTGAAGATGGAGGGAACACTGAAGCTTTCTTT.